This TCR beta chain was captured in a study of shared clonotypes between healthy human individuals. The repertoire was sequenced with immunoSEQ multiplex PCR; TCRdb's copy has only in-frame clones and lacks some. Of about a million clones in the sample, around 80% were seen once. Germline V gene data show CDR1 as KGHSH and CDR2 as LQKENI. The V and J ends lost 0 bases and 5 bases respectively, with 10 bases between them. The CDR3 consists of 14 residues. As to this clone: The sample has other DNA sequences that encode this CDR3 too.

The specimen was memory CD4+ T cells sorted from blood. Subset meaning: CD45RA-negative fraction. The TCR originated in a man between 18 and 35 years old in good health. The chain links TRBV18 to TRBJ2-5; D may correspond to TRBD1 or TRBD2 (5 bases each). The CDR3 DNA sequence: TGTGCCAGCTCACCACCGGGGGTAGGGGAGACCCAGTACTTC. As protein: CASSPPGVGETQYF.